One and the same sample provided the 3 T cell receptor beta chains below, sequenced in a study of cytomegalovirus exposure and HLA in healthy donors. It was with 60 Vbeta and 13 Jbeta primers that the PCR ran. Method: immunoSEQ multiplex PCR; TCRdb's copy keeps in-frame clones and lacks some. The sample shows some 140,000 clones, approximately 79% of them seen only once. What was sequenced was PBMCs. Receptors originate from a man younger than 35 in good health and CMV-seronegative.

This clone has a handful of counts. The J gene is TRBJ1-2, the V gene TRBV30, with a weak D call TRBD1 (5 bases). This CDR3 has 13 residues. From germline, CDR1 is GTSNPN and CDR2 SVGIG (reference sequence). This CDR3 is CARTRGGNRGYTF. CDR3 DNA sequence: TGTGCTAGGACGCGTGGGGGGAACAGGGGCTACACCTTC.

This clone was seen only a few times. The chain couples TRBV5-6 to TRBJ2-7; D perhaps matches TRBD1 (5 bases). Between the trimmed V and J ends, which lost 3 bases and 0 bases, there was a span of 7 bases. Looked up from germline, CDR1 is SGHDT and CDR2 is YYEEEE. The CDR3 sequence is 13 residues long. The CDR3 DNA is TGTGCCAGCAGCTACAGGAGCTCCTACGAGCAGTACTTC. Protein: CASSYRSSYEQYF.

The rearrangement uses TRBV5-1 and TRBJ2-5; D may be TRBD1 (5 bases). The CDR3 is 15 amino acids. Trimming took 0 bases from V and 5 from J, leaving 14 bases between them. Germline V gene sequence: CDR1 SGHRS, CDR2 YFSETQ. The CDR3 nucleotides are TGCGCCAGCAGCTTGGACCAGGGCAGGCGGGAGACCCAGTACTTC. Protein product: CASSLDQGRRETQYF.